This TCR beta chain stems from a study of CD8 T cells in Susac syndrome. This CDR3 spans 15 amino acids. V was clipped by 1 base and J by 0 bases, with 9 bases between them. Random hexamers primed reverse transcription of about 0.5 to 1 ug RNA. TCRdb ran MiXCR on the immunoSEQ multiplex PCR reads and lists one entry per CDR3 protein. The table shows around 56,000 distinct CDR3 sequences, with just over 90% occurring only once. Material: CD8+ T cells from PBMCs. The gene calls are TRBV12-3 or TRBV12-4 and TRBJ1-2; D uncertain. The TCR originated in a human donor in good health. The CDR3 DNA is TGTGCCAGCAGTTTAGAGGCCAGCCCTAACTATGGCTACACCTTC. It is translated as CASSLEASPNYGYTF.